What follows are 18 T cell receptor beta chains derived from one specimen sequenced in a study of blood T cell repertoires in COVID-19. Repertoires were generated with immunoSEQ multiplex PCR, while TCRdb's copy carries only in-frame clones and drops some. The sample yields approximately 150,000 clones, about 83% seen once. The sample taken for sequencing was peripheral blood. The receptors were sampled from a human donor in a cohort sampled during active COVID-19.

This clone has only one observation. The CDR3 protein is CASSPGNLNTEAFF. The CDR3 nucleotides read TGTGCCAGCAGCCCAGGGAATTTGAACACTGAAGCTTTCTTT. The V call is TRBV7-3, the J call TRBJ1-1; possible D gene TRBD1, 5 bases. CDR3 length: 14 amino acids. Deletions cut 5 bases from V and 0 bases from J, with 10 bases between. CDR1 and CDR2 from the germline V gene are SGHTA and FQGTGA. The full variable domain, rest sourced from reference TRBV7-3 and TRBJ1-1, is GAGVSQTPSNKVTEKGKYVELRCDPISGHTALYWYRQSLGQGPEFLIYFQGTGAADDSGLPNDRFFAVRPEGSVSTLKIQRTERGDSAVYLCASSPGNLNTEAFFGQGTRLTVV.

This chain connects TRBV30 to TRBJ1-6, with D perhaps TRBD1 (6 bases). The CDR3 has 12 amino acids. Germline V CDR1 and CDR2: GTSNPN, SVGIG (reference sequence). The V and J ends lost 5 bases and 11 bases respectively, with 13 bases between them. The CDR3 loop is CAWDRLGPPLHF. Here the CDR3 DNA reads TGTGCCTGGGACAGGTTGGGCCCACCCCTCCACTTT.

The genes are TRBV30 and TRBJ2-7, with a possible D match to TRBD1 (5 bases). CDR1 and CDR2 from the germline V gene are GTSNPN and SVGIG (reference sequence). The V end was cut by 2 bases, the J end by 3 bases, with 8 bases between. CDR3 length: 12 residues. The CDR3: CAWSPQGYEQYF. CDR3 nucleotide sequence: TGTGCCTGGAGTCCCCAGGGCTACGAGCAGTACTTC.

The V call is TRBV9, the J call TRBJ1-4; TRBD1 matches at 9 bases. The CDR3 sequence is 16 residues long. Germline CDR1 and CDR2: SGDLS and YYNGEE. V was pared by 3 bases and J by 4 bases, with 7 bases of the junction left unmatched. CDR3 amino acids: CASSARGTGINEKLFF. As DNA, the CDR3 is TGTGCCAGCAGCGCACGAGGGACAGGGATTAATGAAAAACTGTTTTTT.

The chain carries TRBV1 and TRBJ2-7; TRBD2, the table's D call, was not compared with the DNA. TRBV1 is recorded as a pseudogene. The CDR3 sequence is 17 residues long. CDR3 amino acids: CTSSQDITSSYSYEQYF. CDR3 DNA sequence: TGCACCAGCAGCCAAGATATAACTAGCTCATACTCCTACGAGCAGTACTTC.

The chain couples TRBV9 to TRBJ2-7; D unclear. The V gene lost 3 bases and the J gene lost 0 bases, with 10 bases spanning the gap. Germline CDR1 and CDR2: SGDLS and YYNGEE. This CDR3 region has 14 residues. CDR3 amino acids: CASSAAVPSYEQYF. CDR3 sequence (DNA): TGTGCCAGCAGCGCGGCGGTACCCTCCTACGAGCAGTACTTC.

J is TRBJ1-1 and V is TRBV19; D ambiguous. Germline lookup yields CDR1 LNHDA and CDR2 SQIVND (reference sequence). This CDR3 spans 15 amino acids. Trimming removed 0 bases from V and 5 bases from J, with 13 bases in between. The chain's CDR3 is CASSIDEGSGTEAFF. As DNA, the CDR3 is TGTGCCAGTAGTATAGATGAGGGAAGTGGAACTGAAGCTTTCTTT. Drawing the rest from reference TRBV19 and TRBJ1-1, the complete variable domain is DGGITQSPKYLFRKEGQNVTLSCEQNLNHDAMYWYRQDPGQGLRLIYYSQIVNDFQKGDIAEGYSVSREKKESFPLTVTSAQKNPTAFYLCASSIDEGSGTEAFFGQGTRLTVV.

V usage is TRBV9 and J usage is TRBJ1-1, with D tentatively TRBD1 (6 bases). V lost 2 bases and J 7 bases, leaving 18 bases between the germline ends. Germline CDR1 is SGDLS and CDR2 is YYNGEE. This CDR3 has 15 amino acids. The CDR3 DNA sequence: TGTGCCAGCAGCGTTGCCCCTAGACAGGCCGATGAAGCTTTCTTT. Its protein is CASSVAPRQADEAFF. Combining the CDR3 with reference TRBV9 and TRBJ1-1 gives the whole variable domain DSGVTQTPKHLITATGQRVTLRCSPRSGDLSVYWYQQSLDQGLQFLIQYYNGEERAKGNILERFSAQQFPDLHSELNLSSLELGDSALYFCASSVAPRQADEAFFGQGTRLTVV.

This clone has only a few counts. The chain joins TRBV3-1 (or the pseudogene TRBV3-2) to TRBJ1-2; the match to TRBD1 covers 7 bases. Germline V lookup: CDR1 LGHDT, CDR2 YNNKEL (reference sequence). Trimming at V came to 4 bases and at J to 0 bases, leaving 8 bases not matched to a gene. This CDR3 has 16 amino acids. The CDR3 sequence: CASSPTGTAPNYGYTF. The CDR3 DNA reads as TGTGCCAGCAGCCCTACCGGGACAGCACCTAACTATGGCTACACCTTC.

This sequence joins TRBV7-3 and TRBJ2-3; TRBD2 matches 7 bases. Germline values: CDR1 SGHTA, CDR2 FQGTGA. V shed 3 bases, J shed 6 bases, and the junction held 0 bases outside the gene matches. The CDR3 spans 12 residues. Here the CDR3 reads CASSFGGDTQYF. DNA of the CDR3: TGTGCCAGCAGCTTCGGGGGGGATACGCAGTATTTT.

The chain employs TRBV28 and TRBJ1-1; 8 bases fit TRBD1. Germline CDR1 is MDHEN and CDR2 is SYDVKM. The CDR3 is 19 amino acids. V lost 4 bases to trimming and J lost 1 base; unmatched junction nucleotides: 17. CDR3 nucleotides: TGTGCCAGCAGTTCCGGACAGGGAGGGATGTTGAGGGCGAACACTGAAGCTTTCTTT. Translated: CASSSGQGGMLRANTEAFF.

The CDR3 region is CAWSVHGGADIQYF. CDR3 coding DNA: TGTGCCTGGAGTGTACACGGGGGGGCGGACATTCAGTACTTC. This chain connects TRBV30 to TRBJ2-4; 8 bases are a match to TRBD2. CDR3 size: 14 residues. Germline assignment: CDR1 GTSNPN and CDR2 SVGIG (reference sequence). Losses at the gene ends were 0 bases for V and 8 bases for J; bases not matched to a gene: 6. Variable domain in full (rest from reference TRBV30 and TRBJ2-4): SQTIHQWPATLVQPVGSPLSLECTVEGTSNPNLYWYRQAAGRGLQLLFYSVGIGQISSEVPQNLSASRPQDRQFILSSKKLLLSDSGFYLCAWSVHGGADIQYFGAGTRLSVL.

This clone was counted once. The chain couples TRBV5-1 to TRBJ2-7, with D possibly TRBD2 on 8 matching bases. V was pared by 4 bases and J by 5 bases, with 19 bases between. The CDR3 runs 15 residues. Germline assignment: CDR1 SGHRS and CDR2 YFSETQ. The chain's CDR3 is CASSDPSGGGDEQYF. CDR3 nucleotides: TGCGCCAGCAGCGACCCCTCGGGAGGGGGCGACGAGCAGTACTTC.

The genes are TRBV19 and TRBJ1-1; D unclear. V was clipped by 5 bases and J by 4 bases, with 11 bases between them. The germline V gene has CDR1 LNHDA and CDR2 SQIVND (reference sequence). The CDR3 consists of 13 residues. CDR3 DNA: TGTGCCAGTAGTCCCGGTGGTGGCACTGAAGCTTTCTTT. This codes for CASSPGGGTEAFF.

This chain connects TRBV4-1 to TRBJ2-7; tentative D call: TRBD2 (6 bases). The CDR3 runs to 14 residues. V was shortened by 1 base and J by 2 bases, with 9 bases between the two germline ends. CDR1 and CDR2 from the germline V gene are MGHRA and YSYEKL. The CDR3 DNA reads TGCGCCAGCAGCCAAGTGGAGGGTACCTACGAGCAGTACTTC. It codes for CASSQVEGTYEQYF.

This clone turned up a few times. The chain has TRBV18 and TRBJ1-2; TRBD1 matches 8 bases. V lost 3 bases and J lost 4; bases outside the gene matches: 4. The germline gives CDR1 KGHSH, CDR2 LQKENI. The CDR3 loop spans 14 amino acids. The CDR3, as DNA: TGTGCCAGCTCACCGGGACAGGATGTCTATGGCTACACCTTC. As protein: CASSPGQDVYGYTF.

This chain uses TRBV6-5 with TRBJ2-7, with 7 nucleotides matching TRBD1. The CDR3 has 13 amino acids. Germline trimming cut 7 bases from V and 5 bases from J; bases unmatched to any gene: 8. Germline V lookup: CDR1 MNHEY, CDR2 SVGAGI. The CDR3 spells CASTPTGVHEQYF. In DNA, the CDR3 is TGTGCCAGCACCCCAACAGGGGTCCACGAGCAGTACTTC.

The chain employs TRBV7-3 and TRBJ2-7; D perhaps matches TRBD1 (6 bases). This CDR3 is built from 15 residues. V was trimmed by 4 bases and J by 2 bases, leaving 15 bases between them. CDR1 is SGHTA, CDR2 FQGTGA, per germline. This CDR3 reads CASSSNRELTYEQYF. The CDR3, as DNA: TGTGCCAGCAGCTCAAACAGGGAGTTAACCTACGAGCAGTACTTC.